This T cell receptor beta chain was sequenced in a study of shared clonotypes between healthy human individuals. Study at large: Per donor, CD8 memory used one plate, CD8 naive used two, CD4 memory used three and CD4 naive used three.

As defined, naive CD8 cells were CD45RO-negative and positively selected for CCR7, with terminally differentiated effector memory CD45RA+ cells excluded. Germline values: CDR1 MGHRA, CDR2 YSYEKL. V gave up 4 bases and J gave up 2 bases; unmatched junction bases: 4. CDR3 length: 14 residues. Assay used: immunoSEQ multiplex PCR; TCRdb lists only in-frame clones, some missing. The sample has around 640,000 clones, 96% seen once. Sample: naive CD8+ T cells sorted from blood. The clonotype comes from a woman in her 30s in good health. The chain carries TRBV4-1 and TRBJ2-5; 7 nucleotides align to TRBD1. Here the CDR3 reads CASSLRQGQETQYF. Here the CDR3 DNA reads TGCGCCAGCAGCCTCCGACAGGGACAAGAGACCCAGTACTTC.